This TCR beta chain was recovered during a study of T cells in Graves' hyperthyroidism and ophthalmopathy. Study-level points and caveats: Clonotypes that were expanded in thyroid above 0.001 mostly appeared in blood too.

Exclusion of patients followed from uncontrolled infection, other autoimmune disease, pregnancy or lactation. For the diagnoses, clinical symptoms, serum thyroxine and TRAb, thyroid ultrasound and orbital computed tomography were used. The source of the PBMCs was 8.5 to 10 ml of fresh peripheral blood. This clonotype was observed at least ten times. Its target is not known. Germline CDR1 SNHLY, CDR2 FYNNEI. The CDR3 sequence is 15 residues long. V was shortened by 5 bases and J by 2 bases, with 16 bases between the two germline ends. Amplification of TCR beta CDR3 regions was performed using RNA transcripts as template. First-round RT-PCR targeting the TCR CDR3 was performed with the HTBI primer set. TCRdb reprocessed the multiplex PCR reads via MiXCR and lists one record per CDR3 protein. The data show about 610,000 distinct CDR3 sequences, with roughly 16% seen just once and roughly 3.5% held by the top ten.

The chain recombines TRBV2 with TRBJ2-7, with D tentatively TRBD2 (6 bases). This clonotype originated in a woman between 40 and 55 years old with Graves' ophthalmopathy. The sample comprised blood. The chain's CDR3 is CASSQGLDGPYEQYF. CDR3 DNA: TGTGCCAGCAGTCAGGGACTGGACGGACCCTACGAGCAGTACTTC. Full variable domain (remainder filled in from reference TRBV2 and TRBJ2-7): EPEVTQTPSHQVTQMGQEVILRCVPISNHLYFYWYRQILGQKVEFLVSFYNNEISEKSEIFDDQFSVERPDGSNFTLKIRSTKLEDSAMYFCASSQGLDGPYEQYFGPGTRLTVT.